These T cell receptor beta chains were read from a single sample in a study of cytomegalovirus exposure and HLA in healthy donors. Assay: immunoSEQ multiplex PCR; the TCRdb copy retains only in-frame clones and omits some. The top ten clones hold 1.7% of a sample with 100,000 to 150,000 clones, 95% to 97% of them seen once. The sequenced material came from PBMCs. Every receptor here comes from a man aged 18-30 years in good health and CMV-seronegative. Both conserved end residues are part of each CDR3. Fields, in order: D gene, J gene, clone size, CDR3 length, V gene, CDR3 protein, CDR3 DNA. A D gene is named only where the DNA matches it firmly. Part of the rows lack a size; the others show once, few, many or a class for expanded clones.

>TRBD2|TRBJ2-3|.|17|TRBV25-1
CASSDHRSGKVTDTQYF
TGTGCCAGCAGTGATCACCGAAGCGGGAAGGTCACAGATACGCAGTATTTT
>.|TRBJ1-5|.|14|TRBV28
CASSSGISNQPQHF
TGTGCCAGCAGTTCAGGGATTAGCAATCAGCCCCAGCATTTT
>TRBD1|TRBJ2-5|.|16|TRBV11-3
CASSLGGTGDQETQYF
TGTGCCAGCAGCTTAGGGGGGACAGGGGATCAAGAGACCCAGTACTTC
>.|TRBJ1-5|once|16|TRBV19
CASSIGAGTYNQPQHF
TGTGCCAGTAGTATAGGGGCGGGAACTTACAATCAGCCCCAGCATTTT
>.|TRBJ1-1|.|15|TRBV6-6
CASSYSGLMNTEAFF
TGTGCCAGCAGTTACTCGGGCCTTATGAACACTGAAGCTTTCTTT
>.|TRBJ2-1|once|13|TRBV29-1
CSVLTSIFGEQFF
TGCAGCGTTCTAACTAGCATCTTCGGTGAGCAGTTCTTC
>.|TRBJ2-7|.|13|TRBV19
CASSPPGNYEQYF
TGTGCCAGTAGCCCCCCAGGGAACTACGAGCAGTACTTC
>.|TRBJ1-4|.|15|TRBV30
CAWSVKGVANEKLFF
TGTGCCTGGAGTGTAAAAGGAGTTGCTAATGAAAAACTGTTTTTT
>.|TRBJ2-7|.|16|TRBV18
CASSYPREQGSYEQYF
TGTGCCAGCTCCTACCCTCGTGAACAGGGCTCCTACGAGCAGTACTTC
>TRBD2|TRBJ2-3|.|14|TRBV6-6
CASSVLLAGGPQYF
TGTGCCAGCAGTGTGCTCCTAGCGGGAGGTCCGCAGTATTTT
>.|TRBJ2-7|.|18|TRBV11-2
CASSLFANFSGSAYEQYF
TGTGCCAGCAGCTTATTTGCTAACTTTAGCGGCAGCGCCTACGAGCAGTACTTC
>.|TRBJ2-2|.|12|TRBV11-2
CASSLSAGELFF
TGTGCCAGCAGCTTGAGCGCCGGGGAGCTGTTTTTT
>.|TRBJ1-2|.|12|TRBV30
CAWSVRGDGYTF
TGTGCCTGGAGTGTAAGGGGCGATGGCTACACCTTC
>TRBD1|TRBJ1-1|.|16|TRBV6-4
CASSARQGVSASEAFF
TGTGCCAGCAGTGCGAGACAGGGAGTGAGTGCGTCTGAAGCTTTCTTT
>TRBD1|TRBJ1-1|.|15|TRBV9
CASNSGGTENTEAFF
TGTGCCAGCAACTCAGGGGGGACAGAGAACACTGAAGCTTTCTTT
>TRBD1|TRBJ2-5|.|14|TRBV27
CASSLTGGQETQYF
TGTGCCAGCAGTTTGACAGGGGGCCAAGAGACCCAGTACTTC